Listed here is a single TCR beta chain. The data are from a study of CD4 T cells in relation to SARS-CoV-2 and coronaviruses. TCRdb keeps only in-frame clones here, not all; method: immunoSEQ multiplex PCR. The repertoire holds about 38,000 clones, around nine tenths seen once, with roughly a tenth in the top ten. Trimming left V 5 bases short and J 1 base short, with 5 bases between. The CDR3 is made up of 13 amino acids. Germline CDR1 and CDR2: SGHAT and FQNNGV. Input material: memory CD4+ T cells from PBMCs. This receptor was taken from an adult with COVID-19. This chain links TRBV11-2 with TRBJ2-2; D is unresolved. The CDR3 here is CASSPQNTGELFF. CDR3 sequence (DNA): TGTGCCAGCAGCCCTCAGAACACCGGGGAGCTGTTTTTT.